A single sample is the source of the 14 T cell receptor beta chains below, sequenced in a study of cytomegalovirus exposure and HLA in healthy donors. The PCR used 60 Vbeta and 13 Jbeta primers. Using immunoSEQ multiplex PCR, the repertoire was profiled, and TCRdb retains in-frame clones only, with some absent. The sample yields under 150,000 clones, approximately 80% seen once. The sequenced sample consisted of PBMCs. These receptors were obtained from a woman in her 40s in good health and CMV-seropositive.

This clone was seen a few times. The chain joins TRBV11-3 to TRBJ2-1; TRBD2 aligns across 11 bases. Germline V gives CDR1 SGHNT, CDR2 YENEEA. V lost 5 bases and J lost 0; bases outside the gene matches: 12. CDR3 length: 19 amino acids. The CDR3 protein is CASSPPGTSGLYSYNEQFF. The CDR3 bases are TGTGCCAGCAGCCCCCCCGGGACTAGCGGATTATACTCCTACAATGAGCAGTTCTTC.

The chain recombines TRBV7-9 with TRBJ1-2, with 11 bases identical to TRBD1. CDR1 and CDR2 from the germline V gene are SEHNR and FQNEAQ (reference sequence). The CDR3 runs to 15 residues. With 5 bases clipped from V and 5 bases from J, the junction kept 7 bases outside the gene matches. The CDR3 is CASSPRTGGGYGYTF. CDR3 coding DNA: TGTGCCAGCAGCCCTAGGACAGGGGGCGGGTATGGCTACACCTTC. Together with reference TRBV7-9 and TRBJ1-2, the CDR3 gives the full variable domain: DTGVSQNPRHKITKRGQNVTFRCDPISEHNRLYWYRQTLGQGPEFLTYFQNEAQLEKSRLLSDRFSAERPKGSFSTLEIQRTEQGDSAMYLCASSPRTGGGYGYTFGSGTRLTVV.

The chain has TRBV15 and TRBJ2-7, with D perhaps matching TRBD2 (5 bases). The CDR3 spans 16 residues. Germline V gene sequence: CDR1 LNHNV, CDR2 YYDKDF (reference sequence). V dropped 0 bases and J dropped 3 bases, with 15 bases sitting between them. The CDR3 nucleotides are TGTGCCACCAGCAGAGATTTGGCAGGCGGGTTCTACGAGCAGTACTTC. Amino acid sequence: CATSRDLAGGFYEQYF.

The chain recombines TRBV4-2 with TRBJ1-3; D ambiguous. The CDR3 runs 14 residues. V was clipped by 6 bases and J by 3 bases, with 12 bases between them. Germline assignment: CDR1 LGHNA and CDR2 YNFKEQ. Here the CDR3 DNA reads TGTGCCAGCAGGGGATGGGAGAGTGGAAACACCATATATTTT. Its protein is CASRGWESGNTIYF.

About this clone itself: A junction boundary mismatches the germline segment, possibly from a read error. This chain uses TRBV7-9 with TRBJ2-7; no clear D. CDR1 SEHNR and CDR2 FQNEAQ come from the germline V gene (reference sequence). This CDR3 is 11 amino acids long. CDR3 loop: CSSSLDNEQYF. DNA for the CDR3: TGTTCCAGCAGCTTAGACAACGAGCAGTACTTC.

V is TRBV29-1 and J is TRBJ2-3; D is undetermined. Germline CDR1 SQVTM, CDR2 ANQGSEA. This CDR3 region has 13 residues. The V end lost 3 bases, the J end lost 4 bases, and 11 bases lay between the germline ends. The CDR3, as DNA: TGCAGCGTTGAGCTAACTATCTCAGATACGCAGTATTTT. It translates to CSVELTISDTQYF.

V and J are TRBV15 and TRBJ1-3; D gene uncertain. Germline V lookup: CDR1 LNHNV, CDR2 YYDKDF (reference sequence). This CDR3 comprises 15 residues. Trimming took off 5 bases at V and 4 bases at J, with 15 bases between the two ends. CDR3 bases: TGTGCCACCAGCGGTACGATGGGCAAGGGAAACACCATATATTTT. Translation gives CATSGTMGKGNTIYF. The full variable domain, with the rest looked up from reference TRBV15 and TRBJ1-3, is DAMVIQNPRYQVTQFGKPVTLSCSQTLNHNVMYWYQQKSSQAPKLLFHYYDKDFNNEADTPDNFQSRRPNTSFCFLDIRSPGLGDTAMYLCATSGTMGKGNTIYFGEGSWLTVV.

The rearrangement links TRBV29-1 to TRBJ2-1; no clear D. The germline gives CDR1 SQVTM, CDR2 ANQGSEA. This CDR3 has 13 residues. V gave up 7 bases and J gave up 5 bases, with 15 bases separating them. In DNA, the CDR3 is TGCAGCGCTCCACCCCTAGGAAACAATGAGCAGTTCTTC. It specifies CSAPPLGNNEQFF.

The J gene is TRBJ2-3, the V gene TRBV30; 9 nucleotides agree with TRBD1. Germline lookup yields CDR1 GTSNPN and CDR2 SVGIG (reference sequence). The CDR3 is 15 amino acids. J gave up 4 bases and V 1 base, and 6 bases lay outside the gene matches. CDR3 DNA sequence: TGTGCCTGGAGTGCCGGGACAGGGTTGTCAGATACGCAGTATTTT. The encoded protein is CAWSAGTGLSDTQYF.

The rearrangement uses TRBV11-1 and TRBJ1-3; TRBD1 is a possible D gene (6 bases). There are 13 residues in the CDR3. Germline V gene sequence: CDR1 SGHAT, CDR2 FQDESV (reference sequence). V lost 4 bases and J lost 3, with 7 bases in between. CDR3 protein: CASSSDSGNTIYF. DNA for the CDR3: TGTGCCAGCAGCTCGGACAGTGGAAACACCATATATTTT.

The genes are TRBV7-9 and TRBJ2-1; 9 nucleotides agree with TRBD1. The CDR3 loop spans 14 amino acids. Germline CDR1 reads SEHNR; CDR2 reads FQNEAQ (reference sequence). The trim removed 6 bases at V and 6 bases at J, leaving 6 bases unmatched. CDR3: CASSTGGLGNEQFF. CDR3 coding DNA: TGTGCCAGCAGTACAGGGGGCTTAGGCAATGAGCAGTTCTTC. Using reference TRBV7-9 and TRBJ2-1 for the parts outside the CDR3, the full variable domain is DTGVSQNPRHKITKRGQNVTFRCDPISEHNRLYWYRQTLGQGPEFLTYFQNEAQLEKSRLLSDRFSAERPKGSFSTLEIQRTEQGDSAMYLCASSTGGLGNEQFFGPGTRLTVL.

The chain recombines TRBV5-1 with TRBJ2-1, with 7 bases matching TRBD2. The trim removed 1 base at V and 3 bases at J, leaving 4 bases unmatched. This CDR3 has 15 amino acids. The germline CDR1 and CDR2 sequences are SGHRS and YFSETQ. The CDR3 sequence is CASSLQSSGYNEQFF. The CDR3 nucleotides are TGCGCCAGCAGCTTGCAATCTAGCGGCTACAATGAGCAGTTCTTC.

The J gene is TRBJ2-2, the V gene TRBV7-8; maybe TRBD2 (5 bases). This CDR3 is 12 amino acids long. The germline V and J ends were trimmed by 4 bases and 8 bases, with 8 bases remaining between them. From germline, CDR1 is SGHVS and CDR2 FQNEAQ. CDR3 DNA sequence: TGTGCCAGCAGCTCGGGGTGGGGGGAGCTGTTTTTT. Translating it yields CASSSGWGELFF.

CDR3 coding DNA: TGTGCCAGCAGTCCAGGGGGCGATCAGCCCCAGCATTTT. It translates to CASSPGGDQPQHF. V usage is TRBV6-5 and J usage is TRBJ1-5, with 8 bases lining up with TRBD1. CDR3 size: 13 residues. Losses at the gene ends were 5 bases for V and 5 bases for J; bases not matched to a gene: 2. Germline V gene sequence: CDR1 MNHEY, CDR2 SVGAGI.